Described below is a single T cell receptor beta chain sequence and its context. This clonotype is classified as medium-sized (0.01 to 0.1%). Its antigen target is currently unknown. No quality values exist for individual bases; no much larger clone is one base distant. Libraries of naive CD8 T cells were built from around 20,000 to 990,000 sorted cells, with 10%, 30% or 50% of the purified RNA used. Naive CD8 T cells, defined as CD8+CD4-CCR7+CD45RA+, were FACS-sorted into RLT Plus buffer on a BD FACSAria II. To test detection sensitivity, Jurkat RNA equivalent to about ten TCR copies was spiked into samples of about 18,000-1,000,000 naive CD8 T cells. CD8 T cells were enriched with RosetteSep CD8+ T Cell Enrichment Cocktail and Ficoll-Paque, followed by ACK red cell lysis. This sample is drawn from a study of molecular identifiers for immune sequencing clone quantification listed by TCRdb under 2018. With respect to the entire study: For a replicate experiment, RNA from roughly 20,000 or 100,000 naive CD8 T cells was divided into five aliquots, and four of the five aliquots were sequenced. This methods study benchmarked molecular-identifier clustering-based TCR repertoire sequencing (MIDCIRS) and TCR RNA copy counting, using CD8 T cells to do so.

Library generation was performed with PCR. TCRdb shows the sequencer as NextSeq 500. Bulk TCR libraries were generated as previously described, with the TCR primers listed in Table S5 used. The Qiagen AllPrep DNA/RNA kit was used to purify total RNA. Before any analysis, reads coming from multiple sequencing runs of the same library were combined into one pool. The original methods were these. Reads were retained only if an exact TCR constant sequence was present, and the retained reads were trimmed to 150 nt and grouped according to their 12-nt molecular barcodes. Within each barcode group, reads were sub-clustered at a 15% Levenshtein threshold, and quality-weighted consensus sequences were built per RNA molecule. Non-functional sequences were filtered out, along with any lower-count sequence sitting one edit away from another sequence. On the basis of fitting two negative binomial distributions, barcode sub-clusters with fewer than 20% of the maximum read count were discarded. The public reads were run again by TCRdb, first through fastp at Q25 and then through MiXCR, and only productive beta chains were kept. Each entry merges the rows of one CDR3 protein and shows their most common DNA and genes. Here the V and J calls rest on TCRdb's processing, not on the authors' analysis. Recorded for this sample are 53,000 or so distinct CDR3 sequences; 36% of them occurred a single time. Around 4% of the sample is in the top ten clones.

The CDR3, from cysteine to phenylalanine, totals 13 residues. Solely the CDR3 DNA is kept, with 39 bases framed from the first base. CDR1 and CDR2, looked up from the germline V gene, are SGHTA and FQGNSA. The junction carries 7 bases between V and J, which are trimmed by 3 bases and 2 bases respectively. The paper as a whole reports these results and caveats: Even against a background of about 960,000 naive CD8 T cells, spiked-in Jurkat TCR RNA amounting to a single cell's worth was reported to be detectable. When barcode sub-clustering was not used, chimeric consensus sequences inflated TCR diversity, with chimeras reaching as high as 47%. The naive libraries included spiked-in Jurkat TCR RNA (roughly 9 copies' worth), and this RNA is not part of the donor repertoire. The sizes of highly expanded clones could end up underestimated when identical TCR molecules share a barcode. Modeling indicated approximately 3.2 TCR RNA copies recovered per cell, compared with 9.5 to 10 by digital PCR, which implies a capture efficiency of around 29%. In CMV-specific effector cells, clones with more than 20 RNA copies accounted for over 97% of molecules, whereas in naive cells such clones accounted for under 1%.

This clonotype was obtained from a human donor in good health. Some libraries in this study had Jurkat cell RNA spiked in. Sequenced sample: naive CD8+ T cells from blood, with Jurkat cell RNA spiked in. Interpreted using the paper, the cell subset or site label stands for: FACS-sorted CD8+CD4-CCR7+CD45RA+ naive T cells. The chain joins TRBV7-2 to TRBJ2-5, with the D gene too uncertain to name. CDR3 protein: CASSFWPQETQYF. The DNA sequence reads TGTGCCAGCAGCTTTTGGCCACAAGAGACCCAGTACTTC. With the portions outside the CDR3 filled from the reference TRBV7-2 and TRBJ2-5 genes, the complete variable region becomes GAGVSQSPSNKVTEKGKDVELRCDPISGHTALYWYRQSLGQGLEFLIYFQGNSAPDKSGLPSDRFSAERTGGSVSTLTIQRTQQEDSAVYLCASSFWPQETQYFGPGTRLLVL.